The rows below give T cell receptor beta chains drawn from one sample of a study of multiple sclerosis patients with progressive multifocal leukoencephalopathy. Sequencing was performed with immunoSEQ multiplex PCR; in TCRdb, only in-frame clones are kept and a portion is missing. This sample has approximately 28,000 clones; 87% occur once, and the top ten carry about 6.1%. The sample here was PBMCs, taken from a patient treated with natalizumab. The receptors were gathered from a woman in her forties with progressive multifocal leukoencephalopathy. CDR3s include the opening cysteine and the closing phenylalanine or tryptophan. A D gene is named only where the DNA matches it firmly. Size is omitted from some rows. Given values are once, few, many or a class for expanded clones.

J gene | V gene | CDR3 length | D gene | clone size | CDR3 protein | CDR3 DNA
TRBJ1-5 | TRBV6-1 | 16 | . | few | CASSESRSRGNQPQHF | TGTGCCAGCAGTGAATCCCGATCCCGGGGGAATCAGCCCCAGCATTTT
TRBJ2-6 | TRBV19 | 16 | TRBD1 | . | CASRRQGGSGANVLTF | TGTGCCAGTAGACGACAGGGGGGTTCTGGGGCCAACGTCCTGACTTTC
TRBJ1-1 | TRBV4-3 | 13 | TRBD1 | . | CASNQDRGNEAFF | TGCGCCAGCAACCAAGACAGGGGCAATGAAGCTTTCTTT
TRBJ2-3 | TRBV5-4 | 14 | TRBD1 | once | CASERQGAYDTQYF | TGTGCCAGCGAGAGACAGGGGGCGTACGATACGCAGTATTTT
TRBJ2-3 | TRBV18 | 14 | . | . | CASSPKGGEDTQYF | TGTGCCAGCTCACCCAAGGGGGGCGAAGATACGCAGTATTTT
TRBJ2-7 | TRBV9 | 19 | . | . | CASSVFEVRRVRASYEQYF | TGTGCCAGCAGCGTTTTTGAGGTACGTAGGGTCAGGGCCTCCTACGAGCAGTACTTC
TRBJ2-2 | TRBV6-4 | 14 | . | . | CASSDIANTGELFF | TGTGCCAGCAGTGACATCGCGAACACCGGGGAGCTGTTTTTT
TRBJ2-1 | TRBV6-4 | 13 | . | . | CASGEGHVDEQFF | TGTGCCAGCGGGGAAGGCCATGTGGATGAGCAGTTCTTC
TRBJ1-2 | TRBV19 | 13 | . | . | CASTRGSNYGYTF | TGTGCCAGCACCCGTGGGTCCAACTATGGCTACACCTTC
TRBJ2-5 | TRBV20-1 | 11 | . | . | CSAREKRSQYF | TGCAGTGCTAGAGAAAAACGGTCCCAGTACTTC
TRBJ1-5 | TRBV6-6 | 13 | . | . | CASGQNSNQPQHF | TGTGCCAGCGGACAGAATAGCAATCAGCCCCAGCATTTT